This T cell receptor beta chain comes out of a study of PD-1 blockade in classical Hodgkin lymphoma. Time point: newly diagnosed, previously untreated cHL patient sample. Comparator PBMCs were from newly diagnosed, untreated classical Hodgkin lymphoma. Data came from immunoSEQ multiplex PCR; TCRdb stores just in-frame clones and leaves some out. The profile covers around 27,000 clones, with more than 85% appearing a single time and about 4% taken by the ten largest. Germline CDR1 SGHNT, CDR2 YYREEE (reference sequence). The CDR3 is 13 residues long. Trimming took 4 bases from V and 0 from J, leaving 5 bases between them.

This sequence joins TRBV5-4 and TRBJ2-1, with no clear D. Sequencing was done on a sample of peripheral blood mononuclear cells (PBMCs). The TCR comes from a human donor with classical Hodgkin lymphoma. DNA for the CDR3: TGTGCCAGCAGCCCCCCCTCCTACAATGAGCAGTTCTTC. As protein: CASSPPSYNEQFF.